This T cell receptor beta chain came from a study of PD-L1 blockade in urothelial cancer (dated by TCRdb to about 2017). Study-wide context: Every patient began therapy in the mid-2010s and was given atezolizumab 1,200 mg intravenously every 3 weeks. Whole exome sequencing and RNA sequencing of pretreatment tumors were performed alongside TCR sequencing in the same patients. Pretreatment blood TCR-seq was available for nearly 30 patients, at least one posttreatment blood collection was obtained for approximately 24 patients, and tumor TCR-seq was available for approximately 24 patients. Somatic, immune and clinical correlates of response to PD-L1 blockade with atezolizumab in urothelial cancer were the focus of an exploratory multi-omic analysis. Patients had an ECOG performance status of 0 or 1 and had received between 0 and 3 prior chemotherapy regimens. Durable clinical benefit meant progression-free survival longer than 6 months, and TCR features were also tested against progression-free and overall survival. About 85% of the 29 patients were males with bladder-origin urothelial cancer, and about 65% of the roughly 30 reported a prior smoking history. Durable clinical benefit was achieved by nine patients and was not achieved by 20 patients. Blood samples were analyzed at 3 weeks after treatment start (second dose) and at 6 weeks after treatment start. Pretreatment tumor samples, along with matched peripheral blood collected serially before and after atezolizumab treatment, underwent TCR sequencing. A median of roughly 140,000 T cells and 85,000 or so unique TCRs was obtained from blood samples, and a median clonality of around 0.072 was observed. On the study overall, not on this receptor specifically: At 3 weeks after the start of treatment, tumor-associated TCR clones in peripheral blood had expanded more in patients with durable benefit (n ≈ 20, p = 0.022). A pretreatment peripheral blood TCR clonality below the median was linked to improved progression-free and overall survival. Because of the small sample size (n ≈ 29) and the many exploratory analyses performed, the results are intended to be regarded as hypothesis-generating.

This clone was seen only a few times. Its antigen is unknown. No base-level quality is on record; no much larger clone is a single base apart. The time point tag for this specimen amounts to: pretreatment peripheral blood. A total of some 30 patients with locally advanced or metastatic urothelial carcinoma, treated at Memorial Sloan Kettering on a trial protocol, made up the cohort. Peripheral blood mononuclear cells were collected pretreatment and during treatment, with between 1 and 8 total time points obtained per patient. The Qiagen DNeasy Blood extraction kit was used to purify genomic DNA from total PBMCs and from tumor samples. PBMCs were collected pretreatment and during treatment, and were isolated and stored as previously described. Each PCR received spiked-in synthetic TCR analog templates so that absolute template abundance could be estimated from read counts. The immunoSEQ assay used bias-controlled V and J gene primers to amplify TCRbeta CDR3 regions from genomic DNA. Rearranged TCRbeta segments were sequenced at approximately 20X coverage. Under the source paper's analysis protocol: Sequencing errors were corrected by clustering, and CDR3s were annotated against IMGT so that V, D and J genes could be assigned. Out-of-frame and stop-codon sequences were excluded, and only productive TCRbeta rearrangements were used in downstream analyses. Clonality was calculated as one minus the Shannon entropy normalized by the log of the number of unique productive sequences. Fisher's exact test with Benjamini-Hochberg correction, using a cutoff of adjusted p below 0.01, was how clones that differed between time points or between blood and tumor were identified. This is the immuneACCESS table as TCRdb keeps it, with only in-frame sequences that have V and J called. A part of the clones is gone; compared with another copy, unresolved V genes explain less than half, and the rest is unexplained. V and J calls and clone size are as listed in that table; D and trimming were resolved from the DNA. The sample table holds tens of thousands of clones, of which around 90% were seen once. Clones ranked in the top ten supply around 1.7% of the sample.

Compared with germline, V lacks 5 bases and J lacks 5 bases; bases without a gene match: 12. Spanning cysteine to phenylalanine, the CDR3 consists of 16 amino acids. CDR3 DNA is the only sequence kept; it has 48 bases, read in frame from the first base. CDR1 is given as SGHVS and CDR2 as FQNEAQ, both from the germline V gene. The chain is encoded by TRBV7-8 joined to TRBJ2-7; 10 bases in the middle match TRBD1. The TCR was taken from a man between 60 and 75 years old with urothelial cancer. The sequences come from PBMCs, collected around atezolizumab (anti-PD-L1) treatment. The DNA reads TGTGCCAGCAGCACAGCGCCCGGGACAGGGGTCCACGAGCAGTACTTC. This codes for CASSTAPGTGVHEQYF. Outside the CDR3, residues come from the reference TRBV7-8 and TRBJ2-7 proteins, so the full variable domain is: GAGVSQSPRYKVAKRGQDVALRCDPISGHVSLFWYQQALGQGPEFLTYFQNEAQLDKSGLPSDRFFAERPEGSVSTLKIQRTQQEDSAVYLCASSTAPGTGVHEQYFGPGTRLTVT.